This T cell receptor (beta chain) derives from a study of blood T cell repertoires in COVID-19 (dated by TCRdb to the early 2020s). With regard to the full study: Collaborator samples came from the United States, Italy and Spain and covered acute and convalescent phases of COVID-19. The material from the prospective study consisted of cDNA or gDNA derived from T cells, B-cell-depleted T cells, or PBMCs. Deeply sampled blood TCRbeta repertoires from subjects exposed to, actively infected with, or recovered from COVID-19 were included in the dataset. A freely available public database, intended as a resource for researchers studying the immune response to SARS-CoV-2, is where the repertoires were released. Samples came from the ongoing ImmuneRACE study (first 160 participants) plus 1,254 subjects from 6 global collaborators. Nearly every sample came with metadata listing a de-identified subject ID, COVID-19 status, age in years and sex. Where available, HLA class I and class II types were taken from metadata supplied by the sample provider and were not determined by assay-based typing. The study at large found these results: Clinical and demographic metadata were provided uncurated, with the amount varying by source and participant.

The immunoSEQ Assay, a bias-controlled multiplex PCR, was used to amplify TCRbeta CDR3 regions from genomic DNA. The study's processing was this. The number of nucleated cells in each sample was estimated from the amplification of reference gene primers within the assay. Sequence reads were collapsed and filtered to measure the absolute abundance of every unique TCRbeta CDR3 rearrangement. Productive Simpson clonality was computed per sample as the square root of Simpson's diversity index over productive rearrangements. The source is immuneACCESS, and TCRdb retained only in-frame sequences with V and J called. Part of the clones is not carried over; for the studies checked, unresolved V genes explain less than half of this, and the remainder is unexplained. For V, J and clone size, that table is used; D and trimming come from the DNA. Present in this sample are roughly 6,100 clones, under 95% of which were seen just once. The top ten clones comprise less than 55% of the sample.

Here V drops 7 bases and J drops 6 bases, and the junction holds 9 bases not matched to any gene. From a lookup of the germline V gene, CDR1 and CDR2 are SGHTS and YDEGEE. From the cysteine through the phenylalanine, the CDR3 covers 13 amino acids. Only the CDR3 part of the read is kept: 39 bases, read in frame from the first base. In regard to this clone: Its antigen is not yet known. No much larger clone is present one base from it, and per-base qualities are unavailable.

Each collaborating institution followed its own protocols to collect whole blood in K2EDTA tubes. For TCRbeta analysis, collaborators shipped samples as frozen whole blood, isolated PBMCs, or DNA extracted from either of those sample types. Sequenced sample: peripheral blood. This sequence uses TRBV5-8 and TRBJ1-2, with 7 bases matching TRBD1. The clonotype was recovered from a human donor in a cohort sampled during active COVID-19. CDR3 reads: CASGGTGEDGYTF. The DNA reads as follows: TGTGCCAGCGGAGGAACAGGGGAGGATGGCTACACCTTC.